The source of this TCR beta chain is a study of blood T cell repertoires in COVID-19. Study background: The analysed material was cDNA or gDNA that came from T cells, B-cell-depleted T cells, or PBMCs.

Produced via immunoSEQ multiplex PCR; TCRdb's table is partial and in-frame only. The sample lists approximately 180,000 clones, 76% occurring once. V lost 6 bases, J lost 6 bases, and 7 bases stayed unmatched. Germline V gene lookup returns CDR1 MRHNA and CDR2 SNTAGT. CDR3 length equals 13 residues. This rearrangement joins TRBV6-4 to TRBJ1-2; TRBD1 agrees at 7 bases. Material: PBMCs or T cells enriched from blood (not recorded which). The sequence came from a woman aged 50 to 60 with acute COVID-19. The CDR3 DNA reads TGTGCCAGCAGCCTCGACAGGGCCCATGGCTACACCTTC. Its protein product is CASSLDRAHGYTF.